This T cell receptor (beta chain) emerged from a study of cytotoxic CD8 clonotypes in ibrutinib-treated CLL. As for the study in general: Response was recorded as partial in approximately 24 patients and complete in 2; at median roughly 62 months, approximately 14 remained remitted and about 12 had progressed. The taking of response samples occurred after a median about eleven months of treatment, with a range of 6 to 36.

As concerns this clone: Its specificity is not known.

V lost 1 base to trimming and J lost 5 bases, with 13 bases between them. The CDR3 has 15 amino acids. Germline assignment: CDR1 SGHTS and CDR2 YDEGEE. Study results and limitations: Clonotypes that were public were uncommon, and they contracted or stayed stable on treatment.

Sequencing was performed with immunoSEQ multiplex PCR; in TCRdb, only in-frame clones are kept and a portion is missing. The repertoire has about 200,000 clones, just over 70% of them found once; the top ten carry 5.5% to 6%. The sequenced sample was PBMCs, obtained after 12 months of ibrutinib treatment. The TCR sequence derives from a human donor with chronic lymphocytic leukemia. This chain uses TRBV5-8 with TRBJ1-5; D remains unclear. CDR3 amino acids: CASSLLYTSDQPQHF. The CDR3 coding sequence is TGTGCCAGCAGCTTGTTGTATACGAGCGATCAGCCCCAGCATTTT.